This TCR beta chain was identified during a study of neurological immune-mediated disorders. Findings and caveats of the study: HTLV-1-associated myelopathy displayed the greatest TCR clonal expansion, and multiple sclerosis exhibited the smallest, lower than that of healthy controls.

This CDR3 spans 13 amino acids. Germline V lookup: CDR1 MNHEY, CDR2 SVGAGI. V was clipped by 6 bases and J by 14 bases; unmatched bases: 7. MiXCR, run by TCRdb on the 5' RACE reads, gives a single entry per CDR3 protein. Counted here are some 60,000 distinct CDR3 sequences, roughly 10% occurring once; the ten biggest clones make up roughly an eighth. This clonotype appeared many times. Its antigen remains unknown. Time point of the sample: longitudinal time-point 2. As healthy controls, volunteers from a blood bank in Maryland, USA, were used. V gene TRBV6-5 combines with J gene TRBJ2-1; 13 bases agree with TRBD2. The sequence derives from a man younger than 45 in good health. Sample: PBMCs. The CDR3, as DNA: TGTGCCAGCAGCGCCGGGACTAGCGGGACTGAGTTCTTC. Translated, it gives CASSAGTSGTEFF.